Listed below are T cell receptor beta chains from one sample, sequenced in a study of cytomegalovirus exposure and HLA in healthy donors. The protocol was immunoSEQ multiplex PCR, while the TCRdb copy is restricted to in-frame clones and leaves out a portion. The table lists roughly 190,000 clones, 74% of them singletons. The sample comprised PBMCs. The source of these receptors is a woman aged 30 to 39 in good health and CMV-seropositive. CDR3s include the opening cysteine and the closing phenylalanine or tryptophan. The D gene is left open where the match is weak. A clone size is listed for some rows: how often the clone was seen (once, few, many), or a class if it is expanded.

j_call,v_call,d_call,clone_size,cdr3_aa,cdr3_nt
TRBJ2-7,TRBV5-1,NA,NA,CASRQTTEQYF,TGCGCCAGCAGACAGACGACAGAGCAGTACTTC
TRBJ2-7,TRBV11-2,NA,NA,CASSRGSEVYEQYF,TGTGCCAGCAGCCGGGGGTCAGAAGTCTACGAGCAGTACTTC
TRBJ2-7,TRBV5-6,NA,NA,CASSLDLSYEQYF,TGTGCCAGCAGCTTGGACCTATCCTACGAGCAGTACTTC
TRBJ1-6,TRBV9,NA,NA,CASSVDSSNSPLHF,TGTGCCAGCAGCGTAGACAGCTCCAATTCACCCCTCCACTTT
TRBJ1-1,TRBV2,NA,NA,CASRIRGPNTEAFF,TGTGCCAGCAGAATCAGGGGCCCGAACACTGAAGCTTTCTTT
TRBJ1-3,TRBV19,TRBD1,NA,CASSPRQGTLSGNTIYF,TGTGCCAGTAGTCCCCGACAGGGGACCCTCTCTGGAAACACCATATATTTT
TRBJ1-4,TRBV10-3,NA,NA,CASSTATNEKLFF,TGTGCCAGCAGTACAGCAACTAATGAAAAACTGTTTTTT
TRBJ1-4,TRBV6-6,TRBD1,NA,CASSYLLTGGSEKLFF,TGTGCCAGCAGTTACCTCCTCACAGGGGGCTCTGAAAAACTGTTTTTT
TRBJ2-1,TRBV15,TRBD2,few,CATSRRGLAGGPGNEQFF,TGTGCCACCAGCAGGCGAGGACTAGCGGGAGGGCCGGGGAATGAGCAGTTCTTC
TRBJ2-7,TRBV7-2,TRBD2,NA,CASSSRTSGRANYEQYF,TGTGCCAGCAGCTCACGGACTAGCGGGAGAGCAAACTACGAGCAGTACTTC
TRBJ2-1,TRBV5-1,TRBD2,NA,CASRRQTSGAPWDNEQFF,TGCGCCAGCAGACGCCAAACTAGCGGGGCCCCCTGGGACAATGAGCAGTTCTTC
TRBJ2-1,TRBV28,TRBD1,NA,CASRMLRDRAYNEQFF,TGTGCCAGCAGGATGCTCCGGGACAGGGCCTACAATGAGCAGTTCTTC
TRBJ1-1,TRBV6-5,NA,few,CASSTWTDKNTEAFF,TGTGCCAGCAGTACCTGGACAGATAAGAACACTGAAGCTTTCTTT
TRBJ1-3,TRBV19,NA,NA,CASSTDSINSGNTIYF,TGTGCCAGTAGTACGGACAGCATAAACTCTGGAAACACCATATATTTT
TRBJ2-7,TRBV7-9,TRBD2,NA,CASSLGTSGRQYF,TGTGCCAGCAGCTTAGGGACTAGCGGTAGGCAGTACTTC
TRBJ1-6,TRBV6-6,NA,NA,CASSSAGTDNWPLHF,TGTGCCAGCAGTTCGGCGGGGACCGATAATTGGCCCCTCCACTTT
TRBJ2-2,TRBV11-2,TRBD2,NA,CASSLGGLAGGNTGELFF,TGTGCCAGCAGCTTAGGAGGACTAGCGGGAGGTAACACCGGGGAGCTGTTTTTT
TRBJ1-1,TRBV6-5,NA,few,CASTTGNTEAFF,TGTGCCAGCACTACAGGCAACACTGAAGCTTTCTTT
TRBJ2-3,TRBV6-5,NA,NA,CASSPRGVDTQYF,TGTGCCAGCAGTCCCAGGGGGGTAGATACGCAGTATTTT
TRBJ2-5,TRBV28,NA,NA,CASSPPQGRETQYF,TGTGCCAGCAGTCCCCCACAGGGTAGAGAGACCCAGTACTTC
TRBJ1-1,TRBV19,NA,NA,CAIQGSHTEAFF,TGTGCCATTCAGGGGTCTCACACTGAAGCTTTCTTT
TRBJ1-4,TRBV11-2,NA,NA,CASSSGGRTTNEKLFF,TGTGCCAGCAGCTCTGGGGGCAGAACAACTAATGAAAAACTGTTTTTT
TRBJ2-7,TRBV27,TRBD1,NA,CASSPRLGTGKVQYF,TGTGCCAGCAGTCCTCGCCTCGGGACAGGGAAGGTGCAGTACTTC
TRBJ2-7,TRBV13,TRBD1,NA,CASSPSDRAYEQYF,TGTGCCAGCAGCCCGTCGGACAGGGCCTACGAGCAGTACTTC
TRBJ1-2,TRBV29-1,TRBD1,NA,CSVEEQGAYGYTF,TGCAGCGTTGAAGAACAGGGGGCGTATGGCTACACCTTC
TRBJ2-1,TRBV5-4,TRBD1,NA,CASSLQGAPHEQFF,TGTGCCAGCAGCTTACAGGGGGCTCCCCATGAGCAGTTCTTC
TRBJ2-3,TRBV10-3,TRBD1,NA,CAIRSGTVTDTQYF,TGTGCCATCCGATCCGGGACAGTCACAGATACGCAGTATTTT
TRBJ2-1,TRBV27,TRBD2,NA,CASSSLAGEDYEQFF,TGTGCCAGCAGTTCGCTAGCGGGAGAGGACTATGAGCAGTTCTTC
TRBJ1-1,TRBV28,TRBD1,NA,CASSLSGQGESEAFF,TGTGCCAGCAGTTTGTCGGGACAGGGGGAATCTGAAGCTTTCTTT
TRBJ2-3,TRBV5-5,NA,NA,CASSLVGGGRGTDTQYF,TGTGCCAGCAGCTTGGTAGGGGGGGGGAGGGGCACAGATACGCAGTATTTT
TRBJ1-1,TRBV4-1,NA,once,CASSQDWGGRNTEAFF,TGCGCCAGCAGCCAAGATTGGGGGGGTAGGAACACTGAAGCTTTCTTT
TRBJ2-1,TRBV7-6,TRBD1,NA,CASSQSPGQGLLF,TGTGCCAGCAGCCAGAGTCCGGGACAGGGGTTGCTCTTC
TRBJ2-1,TRBV11-1,TRBD2,NA,CASSSPEREYFDEQFF,TGTGCCAGCAGCTCCCCTGAGCGGGAGTATTTCGATGAGCAGTTCTTC
TRBJ2-7,TRBV15,TRBD1,NA,CATSRPAGTGSYEQYF,TGTGCCACCAGCAGACCCGCCGGGACAGGGTCCTACGAGCAGTACTTC
TRBJ2-7,TRBV7-8,TRBD1,NA,CASSSGQGAREQYF,TGTGCCAGCAGCTCAGGACAGGGGGCTCGGGAGCAGTACTTC
TRBJ2-1,TRBV5-1,NA,NA,CASSLSGPNGDEQFF,TGCGCCAGCAGCTTGAGTGGGCCAAACGGGGATGAGCAGTTCTTC
TRBJ2-2,TRBV28,TRBD2,NA,CASSLAGGPGELFF,TGTGCCAGCAGTTTGGCGGGAGGGCCCGGGGAGCTGTTTTTT
TRBJ2-2,TRBV9,NA,NA,CASSVEGDAGELFF,TGTGCCAGCAGCGTAGAGGGGGACGCCGGGGAGCTGTTTTTT
TRBJ1-2,TRBV28,TRBD1,NA,CASSPARQGMGGYTF,TGTGCCAGCAGTCCGGCCCGACAGGGGATGGGCGGCTACACCTTC